This T cell receptor beta chain was sequenced in a study of blood T cell repertoires in COVID-19. Across the whole study: Both acute and convalescent COVID-19 samples were obtained from the United States, Italy and Spain. The cDNA or gDNA used as material had been derived from T cells, B-cell-depleted T cells, or PBMCs.

CDR3 size: 13 residues. The V gene's germline CDR1 is SQVTM and CDR2 ANQGSEA. Trimming shortened V by 1 base and J by 1 base, and 6 bases separated the two germline ends. Authors' data handling: Using reference gene primer amplification, nucleated cell counts were estimated. The data were produced by immunoSEQ multiplex PCR, yet TCRdb's version contains in-frame clones alone and is incomplete. Clonal size and the V and J genes are those of that table, whereas D and trimming came from the DNA. The sample contains about 120,000 clones, about nine tenths of which appear only once. Concerning this clone: Other nucleotide sequences in the sample specify the same CDR3.

This receptor was identified in a woman in her 70s with acute or convalescent COVID-19. Material for sequencing was peripheral blood. The chain couples TRBV29-1 to TRBJ2-3; D gene uncertain. The CDR3 protein is CSVEGQGTDTQYF. The CDR3 DNA reads TGCAGCGTTGAAGGTCAGGGCACAGATACGCAGTATTTT.